The 25 T cell receptor beta chains listed next were all sequenced from one sample in a study of metastatic and nonmetastatic thyroid tumors. TCRdb re-called the PCR reads with MiXCR. The sample shows tens of thousands of clones, about 45% of them seen only once. The entire patient cohort was treatment-naive prior to thyroid surgery. The sample consisted of tumor tissue. The receptors shown here come from a male donor with papillary thyroid cancer or a benign thyroid nodule (not recorded which). Some clones in this sample may be carry-over from other donors' samples.

This chain connects TRBV30 to TRBJ2-5; D call uncertain. The CDR3 spans 15 residues. The ends were cut back, 0 bases at V and 1 base at J, with 12 bases in the middle. Germline V CDR1 and CDR2: GTSNPN, SVGIG (reference sequence). CDR3 region: CAWSVQTSIQETQYF. As DNA, the CDR3 is TGTGCCTGGAGTGTACAGACGAGTATCCAAGAGACCCAGTACTTC.

This clone occurred once. The chain is built from TRBV11-2 and TRBJ2-2; D remains ambiguous. The CDR3 covers 14 residues. Trimming removed 7 bases from V and 4 bases from J, with 13 bases in between. Germline lookup yields CDR1 SGHAT and CDR2 FQNNGV. The CDR3 DNA is TGTGCCAGCACTCCGACCCAGGTCACCGGGGAGCTGTTTTTT. It yields the protein CASTPTQVTGELFF. The full variable domain, rest sourced from reference TRBV11-2 and TRBJ2-2, is EAGVAQSPRYKIIEKRQSVAFWCNPISGHATLYWYQQILGQGPKLLIQFQNNGVVDDSQLPKDRFSAERLKGVDSTLKIQPAKLEDSAVYLCASTPTQVTGELFFGEGSRLTVL.

In this sample, this clone turned up a few times. The chain has TRBV29-1 and TRBJ1-1; D uncertain. V was trimmed by 1 base and J by 8 bases, leaving 11 bases between them. This CDR3 region has 12 residues. Per germline, CDR1 SQVTM and CDR2 ANQGSEA. The CDR3 region is CSVEVREKEAFF. The CDR3 nucleotides are TGCAGCGTTGAAGTAAGGGAAAAGGAAGCTTTCTTT.

This chain uses TRBV4-3 with TRBJ1-1, with no clear D. CDR3 length: 14 amino acids. V was pared by 4 bases and J by 4 bases, with 13 bases between. Germline V gives CDR1 LGHNA, CDR2 YSLEER. The CDR3 is CASSPETLSTEAFF. For the CDR3, the DNA is TGCGCCAGCAGCCCAGAGACGTTGAGCACTGAAGCTTTCTTT.

The chain recombines TRBV20-1 with TRBJ2-7; no reliable D call. This CDR3 comprises 15 residues. V gave up 2 bases and J gave up 2 bases, with 16 bases separating them. Germline V CDR1 and CDR2: DFQATT, SNEGSKA (reference sequence). The CDR3 nucleotides are TGCAGTGCTAGACCCCCGGTGGCTACGACCTACGAGCAGTACTTC. Translated: CSARPPVATTYEQYF.

This clone was seen a few times. The CDR3 spells CASSSAGGPEETQYF. CDR3 coding DNA: TGTGCCAGCAGTAGCGCGGGAGGGCCGGAGGAGACCCAGTACTTC. The rearrangement joins TRBV28 to TRBJ2-5; 9 nucleotides line up with TRBD2. J lost 5 bases, V lost 5 bases, and 9 bases had no gene match. The CDR3 totals 15 residues. Germline-derived CDR1 and CDR2 are MDHEN and SYDVKM. Full variable domain (missing parts from reference TRBV28 and TRBJ2-5): DVKVTQSSRYLVKRTGEKVFLECVQDMDHENMFWYRQDPGLGLRLIYFSYDVKMKEKGDIPEGYSVSREKKERFSLILESASTNQTSMYLCASSSAGGPEETQYFGPGTRLLVL.

This chain joins TRBV11-2 and TRBJ1-2; D is unresolved. CDR3 size: 14 residues. Per the germline V gene, CDR1 is SGHAT and CDR2 is FQNNGV. Trimming took 3 bases from V and 7 from J, leaving 15 bases between them. The chain's CDR3 is CASSLPGGVSGYTF. As DNA, the CDR3 is TGTGCCAGCAGCTTGCCGGGAGGCGTTAGTGGCTACACCTTC.

This clone was detected only a few times. The chain employs TRBV6-2 or TRBV6-3 and TRBJ2-7, with D uncertain. Germline V gives CDR1 MNHEY, CDR2 SVGEGT. Trimming removed 11 bases at V and 2 bases at J, with 13 bases between. The CDR3 is 12 residues long. This chain's CDR3 is CAGGPRPYEQYF. The CDR3 nucleotides read TGTGCCGGCGGACCTAGGCCCTACGAGCAGTACTTC.

The chain employs TRBV9 and TRBJ2-1; D gene ambiguous. V lost 3 bases and J lost 9, with 13 bases in between. The CDR3 sequence is 13 residues long. Germline lookup yields CDR1 SGDLS and CDR2 YYNGEE. As DNA, the CDR3 is TGTGCCAGCAGCGCCAAACCGTTTGCTGAGCAGTTCTTC. This translates into CASSAKPFAEQFF. Based on the CDR3 plus reference TRBV9 and TRBJ2-1, the full variable domain is DSGVTQTPKHLITATGQRVTLRCSPRSGDLSVYWYQQSLDQGLQFLIQYYNGEERAKGNILERFSAQQFPDLHSELNLSSLELGDSALYFCASSAKPFAEQFFGPGTRLTVL.

Here the CDR3 reads CASSQRPGAREQYF. As DNA, the CDR3 is TGCGCCAGCAGCCAACGCCCGGGGGCGCGAGAGCAGTACTTC. The V gene is TRBV4-3, the J gene TRBJ2-7; D may correspond to TRBD1 or TRBD2 (6 bases each). The V and J ends lost 2 bases and 7 bases respectively, with 15 bases between them. CDR1 is LGHNA, CDR2 YSLEER, per germline. The CDR3 contains 14 residues.

This clone was seen repeatedly, ten times or more. The chain has TRBV28 and TRBJ2-7, with D hard to call. CDR3 length: 15 residues. The V gene's germline CDR1 is MDHEN and CDR2 SYDVKM. V dropped 5 bases and J dropped 0 bases, with 14 bases sitting between them. The CDR3 protein is CASSPLYPSSYEQYF. Here the CDR3 DNA reads TGTGCCAGCAGTCCCCTCTACCCGAGCTCCTACGAGCAGTACTTC. Drawing the rest from reference TRBV28 and TRBJ2-7, the complete variable domain is DVKVTQSSRYLVKRTGEKVFLECVQDMDHENMFWYRQDPGLGLRLIYFSYDVKMKEKGDIPEGYSVSREKKERFSLILESASTNQTSMYLCASSPLYPSSYEQYFGPGTRLTVT.

This sequence joins TRBV19 and TRBJ2-1; either TRBD1 or TRBD2 may fit D (7 bases each). Looked up from germline, CDR1 is LNHDA and CDR2 is SQIVND (reference sequence). The germline V and J ends were trimmed by 6 bases and 7 bases, with 16 bases remaining between them. CDR3 length: 14 amino acids. This CDR3 reads CASRQGRGLNEQFF. In nucleotides, the CDR3 is TGTGCCAGTAGGCAGGGGAGGGGGCTTAATGAGCAGTTCTTC.

This clone occurred once. The J gene is TRBJ1-5, the V gene TRBV20-1; 7 bases are shared with TRBD1. V shed 3 bases and J 9 bases; nucleotides not matched to a gene: 8. This CDR3 has 13 residues. Looked up from germline, CDR1 is DFQATT and CDR2 is SNEGSKA (reference sequence). CDR3 sequence reads: CSARPGTDGPQHF. CDR3 DNA: TGCAGTGCTAGGCCCGGGACAGACGGGCCCCAGCATTTT.

This rearrangement joins TRBV30 to TRBJ1-5; D unresolved. Germline CDR1 is GTSNPN and CDR2 is SVGIG (reference sequence). There are 15 residues in the CDR3. V was pared by 1 base and J by 1 base, with 11 bases between. The CDR3, as DNA: TGTGCCTGGAGTGCGAGCGTCGTGAGCAATCAGCCCCAGCATTTT. The encoded protein is CAWSASVVSNQPQHF. The variable domain in full, completed from reference TRBV30 and TRBJ1-5, reads SQTIHQWPATLVQPVGSPLSLECTVEGTSNPNLYWYRQAAGRGLQLLFYSVGIGQISSEVPQNLSASRPQDRQFILSSKKLLLSDSGFYLCAWSASVVSNQPQHFGDGTRLSIL.

This clone was counted between two and nine times. The chain is built from TRBV28 and TRBJ1-2; D unclear. Looked up from germline, CDR1 is MDHEN and CDR2 is SYDVKM. The CDR3 is made up of 13 amino acids. V shed 8 bases and J shed 0 bases, with 10 bases lying between them. Here the CDR3 reads CASLDIANYGYTF. Here the CDR3 DNA reads TGTGCCAGCCTCGACATAGCTAACTATGGCTACACCTTC.

The sample holds a few counts of this clone. V is TRBV6-1 and J is TRBJ2-7, with D perhaps TRBD1 or TRBD2 (5 bases each). There are 13 residues in the CDR3. Germline V gene data show CDR1 as MNHNS and CDR2 as SASEGT. V lost 4 bases to trimming and J lost 3 bases, with 10 bases between them. DNA of the CDR3: TGTGCCAGCAGTGGGGGGTACGGCTACGAGCAGTACTTC. Translating it yields CASSGGYGYEQYF.

This clone was seen a handful of times. V is TRBV6-2 or TRBV6-3 and J is TRBJ2-7; 9 nucleotides line up with TRBD1. Germline CDR1 and CDR2: MNHEY and SVGEGT. The CDR3 covers 15 residues. Trimming removed 5 bases from V and 2 bases from J; junction bases left unmatched: 7. The CDR3 coding sequence is TGTGCCAGCAGTCTCCGACAGGGGGTGACCTACGAGCAGTACTTC. This gives the protein CASSLRQGVTYEQYF.

This clone was counted at least ten times. This could be a read error, since a much larger clone is one nucleotide away. Other DNA sequences in this specimen translate into the identical CDR3. The V gene is TRBV19, the J gene TRBJ2-7, with TRBD1 as a possible D gene (6 bases). The CDR3 is 13 amino acids. Per the germline V gene, CDR1 is LNHDA and CDR2 is SQIVND (reference sequence). Deletions cut 7 bases from V and 7 bases from J, with 17 bases between. The CDR3 nucleotides are TGTGCCAGTACCGACAGGAGTCTCCAGGAGCAGTACTTC. Protein sequence: CASTDRSLQEQYF.

This chain connects TRBV4-1 to TRBJ1-3; the D is unclear. V was cut by 0 bases and J by 2 bases, with 8 bases left in between. The CDR3 length is 15 residues. Germline lookup yields CDR1 MGHRA and CDR2 YSYEKL. The CDR3 region has the DNA TGCGCCAGCAGCCAAGAGGGCCGAGCTGGAAACACCATATATTTT. Translated, it gives CASSQEGRAGNTIYF.

This clone turned up a few times. This chain connects TRBV24-1 to TRBJ2-5, with D perhaps matching TRBD2 (5 bases). The CDR3 extends over 16 amino acids. V lost 3 bases, J lost 3 bases, and 16 bases lay in between. Germline V gene sequence: CDR1 KGHDR, CDR2 SFDVKD. This CDR3 is CATSDPRPGVEETQYF. The CDR3 DNA reads TGTGCCACCAGTGATCCGCGACCCGGGGTGGAAGAGACCCAGTACTTC.

The rearrangement links TRBV5-1 to TRBJ1-6, with 7 bases lining up with TRBD1. Germline CDR1 reads SGHRS; CDR2 reads YFSETQ. With 4 bases clipped from V and 4 bases from J, the junction kept 5 bases outside the gene matches. This CDR3 comprises 15 residues. CDR3 in DNA: TGCGCCAGCAGCCGGGGGACAGAATATAATTCACCCCTCCACTTT. Translated: CASSRGTEYNSPLHF.

The J gene is TRBJ1-2, the V gene TRBV6-1; possible D gene TRBD1, 6 bases. Trimming stripped 4 bases from V and 8 bases from J, with 17 bases between. This CDR3 has 14 amino acids. Germline V gives CDR1 MNHNS, CDR2 SASEGT. The CDR3 DNA follows: TGTGCCAGCAGTGCAACCGGGAGGGGGAAAGGCTACACCTTC. It yields the protein CASSATGRGKGYTF.

The gene calls are TRBV28 and TRBJ2-7; D unresolved. Per the germline V gene, CDR1 is MDHEN and CDR2 is SYDVKM. Trimming took 8 bases from V and 4 from J, leaving 3 bases between them. The CDR3 totals 9 residues. CDR3 sequence reads: CASGYEQYF. The CDR3, as DNA: TGTGCCAGCGGATACGAGCAGTACTTC.

This CDR3 is CASSFLRTARAEAFF. The CDR3 DNA reads TGTGCCAGCAGCTTCCTCAGGACCGCCAGGGCTGAAGCTTTCTTT. This rearrangement joins TRBV7-8 to TRBJ1-1, with D possibly being TRBD1 (5 bases). The CDR3 is made up of 15 amino acids. Germline V gene data show CDR1 as SGHVS and CDR2 as FQNEAQ. V was clipped by 3 bases and J by 6 bases, with 17 bases between them.

The J gene is TRBJ2-6, the V gene TRBV24-1; D remains ambiguous. Trimming cost V 3 bases and J 11 bases, with 13 bases left between them. The CDR3 loop spans 14 amino acids. The germline CDR1 and CDR2 sequences are KGHDR and SFDVKD. CDR3 sequence: CATSDPRLHDVLTF. The CDR3, as DNA: TGTGCCACCAGTGATCCGCGACTCCACGACGTCCTGACTTTC.